The T cell receptor beta chain under discussion was sequenced for a study of T-cell reconstitution after alpha-beta-depleted transplantation in children. Deletions cut 0 bases from V and 7 bases from J, with 10 bases between. The germline V gene encodes CDR1 LGHNA and CDR2 YNFKEQ. The CDR3 length is 14 residues. This clonotype has a count of ten or more. The authors prepared the TCRbeta library with unique molecular identifiers. A single record per CDR3 protein comes from TCRdb applying MiXCR to the PCR reads. Of around 600,000 distinct CDR3 sequences listed, roughly 17% are singletons. This chain joins TRBV4-2 and TRBJ1-5, with D perhaps TRBD1 (5 bases). This TCR was sampled from a human donor who donated a stem cell graft to a child with acute myeloid leukemia. This specimen was PBMCs from the stem cell graft donor, taken from the stem cell graft. The DNA for the CDR3 is TGTGCCAGCAGCCAAGATACTGACAGCCAGCCCCAGCATTTT. This gives the protein CASSQDTDSQPQHF.